The 15 T cell receptor beta chains below were found in one sample sequenced in a study of T cell clonality in common variable immunodeficiency. Some clones are missing from TCRdb's copy, which holds only in-frame ones; the method was immunoSEQ multiplex PCR. The data show 20,000 to 30,000 clones, with none appearing a single time. Their target antigens are unknown. Study results and caveats: Common variable immunodeficiency TCR beta sequences reportedly had fewer deletions and N-nucleotide insertions.

The sequencing sample was made of peripheral blood mononuclear cells. The source is a human donor with common variable immunodeficiency.

This clone was counted a few times. The sequenced fragment ends 3 residues before the CDR3 boundary, so the rest is inferred from the germline J gene. The chain joins TRBV19 to TRBJ1-5; D possibly corresponds to TRBD1 (5 bases). Germline loops: CDR1 LNHDA, CDR2 SQIVND (reference sequence). Trimming stripped 9 bases from V and 0 bases from J, with 15 bases between. There are 15 residues in the CDR3. CDR3 in amino acids: CASWTTAYSNQPQHF. CDR3 DNA (partial): TGTGCCAGCTGGACAACAGCTTATAGCAATCAGCCC.

This clone has a count of ten or more. The read finishes 3 residues shy of the CDR3 end, and the germline J gene is used to complete it. V and J are TRBV11-2 and TRBJ2-3, with 7 bases lining up with TRBD2. Trimming cost V 4 bases and J 8 bases; bases outside gene matches: 9. The V gene's germline CDR1 is SGHAT and CDR2 FQNNGV. CDR3 size: 14 residues. CDR3 sequence: CASSSYWGGGTQYF. The CDR3 bases that were read are TGTGCCAGCAGCTCCTACTGGGGCGGGGGTACG.

Concerning this clone: The read gets to within 3 residues of the CDR3 end, and the germline J gene fills in the rest. The chain employs TRBV6-2 or TRBV6-3 and TRBJ1-5, with 9 bases matching TRBD1. After removal of 6 bases from V and 7 bases from J, the junction contained 7 bases not matched to a gene. This CDR3 is 14 amino acids long. Germline V lookup: CDR1 MNHEY, CDR2 SVGEGT. The CDR3 DNA, read in part, is TGTGCCAGCAGGACAGGGGGAATCAAGCAGCCC. Translation: CASRTGGIKQP. The complete CDR3 reads CASRTGGIKQPQHF.

This clone is judged medium-sized. The read halts 3 residues ahead of the CDR3 end, with the missing end drawn from the germline J gene. Distinct nucleotide sequences in the sample also encode this CDR3. The chain employs TRBV2 and TRBJ2-7; 7 bases fit TRBD1. Germline V lookup: CDR1 SNHLY, CDR2 FYNNEI. J was trimmed by 6 bases and V by 7 bases; bases with no gene match: 6. The CDR3 loop spans 12 amino acids. The CDR3: CASNEGAIEQYF. CDR3 DNA, as far as it was read: TGTGCCAGCAACGAGGGGGCGATCGAG.

This clone was seen ten or more times. The CDR3 end lies 3 residues beyond the end of the read and is filled in from the germline J gene. This chain connects TRBV28 to TRBJ2-7; 9 bases agree with TRBD1. Germline loops: CDR1 MDHEN, CDR2 SYDVKM. V lost 6 bases and J lost 2; bases outside the gene matches: 8. CDR3 length: 15 amino acids. CDR3 residues: CASRVGQGTAYEQYF. Incomplete CDR3 DNA: TGTGCCAGCAGGGTAGGACAGGGGACGGCCTACGAG.

A few counts support this clone. The CDR3 is cut off 3 residues early in the read; its end comes from the germline J gene. The chain carries TRBV7-7 and TRBJ2-7; D remains ambiguous. Germline V gene sequence: CDR1 SSHAT, CDR2 FNYEAQ (reference sequence). This CDR3 has 14 amino acids. Trimming took off 5 bases at V and 5 bases at J, with 16 bases between the two ends. The sequenced CDR3 bases are TGTGCCAGCAGCCCCGGGTCATCACTAAACGAG. It is translated as CASSPGSSLNE. In full, the CDR3 is CASSPGSSLNEQYF.

This clone was seen repeatedly, ten times or more. The CDR3 end lies 3 residues beyond the end of the read and is filled in from the germline J gene. V and J are TRBV7-9 and TRBJ2-1, with 14 bases matching TRBD2. J gave up 5 bases and V 6 bases, and 3 bases lay outside the gene matches. Germline loops: CDR1 SEHNR, CDR2 FQNEAQ (reference sequence). The CDR3 spans 15 residues. Partial CDR3 DNA: TGTGCCAGCAGGCCGACTAGCGGGAGGGACAATGAG. It yields the protein CASRPTSGRDNE. The whole CDR3 protein is CASRPTSGRDNEQFF.

Concerning this clone: Coverage ceases 3 residues before the CDR3 finishes, and the germline J gene fills in the end. Different DNA sequences within this sample yield the same CDR3. The rearrangement uses TRBV11-3 and TRBJ1-5; D ambiguous. From germline, CDR1 is SGHNT and CDR2 YENEEA. This CDR3 has 13 amino acids. V gave up 7 bases and J gave up 7 bases, with 14 bases separating them. Partial CDR3 DNA: TGTGCCAGCAAGCCCCCCATCCGGCAGCCC. This translates into CASKPPIRQP. The whole CDR3 region reads CASKPPIRQPQHF.

This clone has just a few counts. The DNA ends 3 residues before the CDR3 does, and the rest of the CDR3 is filled in from the germline J gene. The rearrangement links TRBV30 to TRBJ2-5, with 11 bases aligning to TRBD2. From germline, CDR1 is GTSNPN and CDR2 SVGIG (reference sequence). V trimming: 2 bases; J trimming: 6 bases; junction bases outside the gene matches: 5. The CDR3 is 14 amino acids. The CDR3 loop reads CAWSFSGGAKTQYF. The sequenced part of the CDR3 DNA is TGTGCCTGGAGTTTTAGCGGGGGGGCGAAGACC.

This clone was recorded many times. The CDR3 end falls 3 residues outside the read, so it is completed with the germline J gene. The chain carries TRBV13 and TRBJ2-4; 8 bases agree with TRBD2. Germline CDR1 is PRHDT and CDR2 is FYEKMQ (reference sequence). V was clipped by 1 base and J by 0 bases; unmatched bases: 11. The CDR3 spans 19 residues. CDR3 region: CASSLVWRGAPSAKNIQYF. The CDR3 DNA, read in part, is TGTGCCAGCAGCTTAGTTTGGCGGGGGGCTCCGTCAGCCAAAAACATT.

This clone is medium-sized by share. The read gets to within 3 residues of the CDR3 end, and the germline J gene fills in the rest. The V call is TRBV9, the J call TRBJ2-1, with D possibly matching TRBD2 (6 bases). Germline V gene data show CDR1 as SGDLS and CDR2 as YYNGEE. Trimming stripped 4 bases from V and 4 bases from J, with 18 bases between. This CDR3 is 16 amino acids long. The part of the CDR3 DNA that was read is TGTGCCAGCAGCCCCCGTGGAGCGGGTCGATACAATGAG. Its protein product is CASSPRGAGRYNE. The whole CDR3 sequence is CASSPRGAGRYNEQFF.

This clone was seen ten or more times. The CDR3 DNA, read in part, is TGTGCCAGCGGGGGGGTTTCAGGGGAG. This translates into CASGGVSGE. The whole CDR3 is CASGGVSGELFF. The chain carries TRBV11-2 and TRBJ2-2; 7 bases line up with TRBD2. The read is 3 residues too short to cover the CDR3 end, so that end is filled in from the germline J gene. The CDR3 is made up of 12 amino acids. CDR1 and CDR2 (germline): SGHAT, FQNNGV. With V trimmed by 8 bases and J by 8 bases, 5 bases remained unmatched. Full variable domain (outside the CDR3, taken from reference TRBV11-2 and TRBJ2-2): EAGVAQSPRYKIIEKRQSVAFWCNPISGHATLYWYQQILGQGPKLLIQFQNNGVVDDSQLPKDRFSAERLKGVDSTLKIQPAKLEDSAVYLCASGGVSGELFFGEGSRLTVL.

This clone was observed many times. The read ends 3 residues shy of where the CDR3 ends; the end is completed using the germline J gene. The chain uses TRBV12-3 or TRBV12-4 and TRBJ2-7, with TRBD1 matching over 7 bases. This CDR3 contains 15 residues. The junction had 9 bases not matched to a gene; V was cut back by 4 bases and J by 3 bases. The CDR3 DNA, read in part, is TGTGCCAGCAGTTATGAGGGGGCAAGTTACTACGAG. Translating gives CASSYEGASYYE. The whole CDR3 reads CASSYEGASYYEQYF.

This clone was found a few times. The sequence runs out 3 residues before the end of the CDR3; the remainder is reconstructed from the germline J gene. The J gene is TRBJ1-5, the V gene TRBV19; TRBD1 matches 7 bases. V was clipped by 6 bases and J by 7 bases; unmatched bases: 15. CDR3 size: 16 residues. Per the germline V gene, CDR1 is LNHDA and CDR2 is SQIVND (reference sequence). CDR3 DNA (partial): TGTGCCAGTAGGGTAGGTGGGACAGAGAGAGGGCAGCCC. It translates to CASRVGGTERGQP. The whole CDR3 region reads CASRVGGTERGQPQHF.

This clone has at least ten counts. From the germline J gene comes the end of the CDR3, since the read stops 3 residues before it. The chain is built from TRBV29-1 and TRBJ2-7; 9 nucleotides align to TRBD2. J was trimmed by 6 bases and V by 1 base; bases with no gene match: 13. The germline V gene has CDR1 SQVTM and CDR2 ANQGSEA. The CDR3 has 16 amino acids. CDR3 sequence reads: CSVEGSSGTSFGEQYF. CDR3 DNA (partial): TGCAGCGTTGAAGGTTCCTCCGGGACTAGCTTCGGCGAG.